The rows below give T cell receptor beta chains drawn from one sample of a study of blood T cell repertoires in COVID-19. Clones were sequenced by immunoSEQ multiplex PCR, and TCRdb holds only the in-frame ones, with some missing. The sample yields approximately 120,000 clones, over 70% seen once. What was sequenced was peripheral blood. The receptors shown here come from a woman aged 45-60 years with acute or convalescent COVID-19. CDR3s include the opening cysteine and the closing phenylalanine or tryptophan. Fields, in order: J gene, V gene, clone size, CDR3 length, D gene, CDR3 DNA, CDR3 protein. The D gene is left open where the match is weak. Not every row has a clone size; where given, it reads once, few, many or a size class.

j_gene: TRBJ2-7; v_gene: TRBV11-1; abundance: .; len: 15; d_gene: .; CDR3nt: TGTGCCAGCAGCTCCCATCGTCCCCAGGGTTCCGAGCAGTACTTC; CDR3aa: CASSSHRPQGSEQYF
j_gene: TRBJ1-1; v_gene: TRBV5-1; abundance: .; len: 15; d_gene: TRBD1; CDR3nt: TGCGCCAGCATGATTTCCGGGACAGGGAACACTGAAGCTTTCTTT; CDR3aa: CASMISGTGNTEAFF
j_gene: TRBJ2-1; v_gene: TRBV18; abundance: .; len: 18; d_gene: TRBD2; CDR3nt: TGTGCCAGCTCATCTTTACCGACTAGCGGGGGGGCCATTGGTGAGCAGTTCTTC; CDR3aa: CASSSLPTSGGAIGEQFF
j_gene: TRBJ2-3; v_gene: TRBV5-5; abundance: once; len: 14; d_gene: .; CDR3nt: TGTGCCAGCCTAGAGGGCTGGTACACAGATACGCAGTATTTT; CDR3aa: CASLEGWYTDTQYF
j_gene: TRBJ1-5; v_gene: TRBV6-5; abundance: .; len: 13; d_gene: TRBD1; CDR3nt: TGTGCCAGCCGGGACAGGGGAAATCAGCCCCAGCATTTT; CDR3aa: CASRDRGNQPQHF
j_gene: TRBJ2-7; v_gene: TRBV6-5; abundance: .; len: 14; d_gene: .; CDR3nt: TGTGCCAGCAGTTTGGGGGGGCTCTCTTACGAGCAGTACTTC; CDR3aa: CASSLGGLSYEQYF
j_gene: TRBJ1-4; v_gene: TRBV5-1; abundance: .; len: 16; d_gene: TRBD1; CDR3nt: TGCGCCAGCAGCGACCAGGGGGCAGCGACTAATGAAAAACTGTTTTTT; CDR3aa: CASSDQGAATNEKLFF
j_gene: TRBJ2-7; v_gene: TRBV7-6; abundance: .; len: 14; d_gene: TRBD2; CDR3nt: TGTGCCAGCAGCCCTAAGACTAGCCGGGACGAGCAGTACTTC; CDR3aa: CASSPKTSRDEQYF
j_gene: TRBJ1-5; v_gene: TRBV7-2; abundance: few; len: 15; d_gene: TRBD1; CDR3nt: TGTGCCAGCACCCCGCCGGCAGGGGGGAATCAGCCCCAGCATTTT; CDR3aa: CASTPPAGGNQPQHF
j_gene: TRBJ1-2; v_gene: TRBV27; abundance: .; len: 15; d_gene: .; CDR3nt: TGTGCCAGCAGGGCGGGGGGGTTTAAACCCTATGGCTACACCTTC; CDR3aa: CASRAGGFKPYGYTF
j_gene: TRBJ1-1; v_gene: TRBV9; abundance: .; len: 14; d_gene: TRBD1; CDR3nt: TGTGCCAGCAGCGCTACAGGGGCGAACACTGAAGCTTTCTTT; CDR3aa: CASSATGANTEAFF
j_gene: TRBJ2-3; v_gene: TRBV11-2; abundance: .; len: 17; d_gene: .; CDR3nt: TGTGCCAGCAGCGGGCGACAGGTTCCCCTCGGCACAGATACGCAGTATTTT; CDR3aa: CASSGRQVPLGTDTQYF
j_gene: TRBJ2-2; v_gene: TRBV7-2; abundance: .; len: 16; d_gene: TRBD2; CDR3nt: TGTGCCAGCAGCCCACATAGCGGGGGAGGGACCGGGGAGCTGTTTTTT; CDR3aa: CASSPHSGGGTGELFF
j_gene: TRBJ2-6; v_gene: TRBV18; abundance: .; len: 17; d_gene: TRBD1; CDR3nt: TGTGCCAGCTCACCTTCGACAGGGGGCTCTGGGGCCAACGTCCTGACTTTC; CDR3aa: CASSPSTGGSGANVLTF
j_gene: TRBJ2-3; v_gene: TRBV30; abundance: .; len: 15; d_gene: .; CDR3nt: TGTGCCTGGAGTCTCGGGACACTAAGCACAGATACGCAGTATTTT; CDR3aa: CAWSLGTLSTDTQYF
j_gene: TRBJ2-3; v_gene: TRBV2; abundance: .; len: 14; d_gene: .; CDR3nt: TGTGCCAGCAGGGGGGGTCCTAGCACAGATACGCAGTATTTT; CDR3aa: CASRGGPSTDTQYF
j_gene: TRBJ2-1; v_gene: TRBV6-5; abundance: .; len: 13; d_gene: .; CDR3nt: TGTGCCAGCACCCTGGACCGGGAAAGTGAGCAGTTCTTC; CDR3aa: CASTLDRESEQFF
j_gene: TRBJ1-4; v_gene: TRBV19; abundance: .; len: 14; d_gene: .; CDR3nt: TGTGCCAGTAGTACCCTCCGGGTAGGTGAAAAACTGTTTTTT; CDR3aa: CASSTLRVGEKLFF
j_gene: TRBJ2-1; v_gene: TRBV18; abundance: .; len: 15; d_gene: .; CDR3nt: TGTGCCAGCTCACTAGAATGGAGCTCCTACAATGAGCAGTTCTTC; CDR3aa: CASSLEWSSYNEQFF
j_gene: TRBJ1-2; v_gene: TRBV19; abundance: .; len: 14; d_gene: TRBD1; CDR3nt: TGTGCCAGTAGTATAGGACAGGGGAACTATGGCTACACCTTC; CDR3aa: CASSIGQGNYGYTF
j_gene: TRBJ2-2; v_gene: TRBV5-4; abundance: .; len: 16; d_gene: .; CDR3nt: TGTGCCAGCAGCCCCGAGACAGGCCATTACACCGGGGAGCTGTTTTTT; CDR3aa: CASSPETGHYTGELFF
j_gene: TRBJ2-2; v_gene: TRBV28; abundance: .; len: 17; d_gene: TRBD1; CDR3nt: TGTGCCAGCAGTCGAAGGTGGACAGGTGTTAACACCGGGGAGCTGTTTTTT; CDR3aa: CASSRRWTGVNTGELFF
j_gene: TRBJ2-7; v_gene: TRBV5-6; abundance: .; len: 11; d_gene: .; CDR3nt: TGTGCCAGCAGCTTTGGGGGGGAGCAGTACTTC; CDR3aa: CASSFGGEQYF
j_gene: TRBJ2-2; v_gene: TRBV12-3/TRBV12-4; abundance: .; len: 13; d_gene: .; CDR3nt: TGTGCCAGCAGCACCCAGGGCCCCGGGGAGCTGTTTTTT; CDR3aa: CASSTQGPGELFF
j_gene: TRBJ2-4; v_gene: TRBV28; abundance: few; len: 14; d_gene: TRBD1; CDR3nt: TGTGCCAGCAGTTACCGGGACAGGGGAAACATTCAGTACTTC; CDR3aa: CASSYRDRGNIQYF
j_gene: TRBJ1-6; v_gene: TRBV28; abundance: .; len: 15; d_gene: .; CDR3nt: TGTGCCAGCAGTTTATGGGCATCAGGGCACTCACCCCTCCACTTT; CDR3aa: CASSLWASGHSPLHF
j_gene: TRBJ2-3; v_gene: TRBV3-1/TRBV3-2; abundance: .; len: 15; d_gene: TRBD2; CDR3nt: TGTGCCAGCAGCCAAGTGGCGGGGGACGGAGGTACGCAGTATTTT; CDR3aa: CASSQVAGDGGTQYF
j_gene: TRBJ1-3; v_gene: TRBV30; abundance: .; len: 13; d_gene: .; CDR3nt: TGTGCCTGGAGTGTTAACGGTCGAAACACCATATATTTT; CDR3aa: CAWSVNGRNTIYF
j_gene: TRBJ1-6; v_gene: TRBV3-1/TRBV3-2; abundance: .; len: 18; d_gene: .; CDR3nt: TGTGCCAGCAGCCAAGTGCGGACAGCGGCCTCCCGTAATTCACCCCTCCACTTT; CDR3aa: CASSQVRTAASRNSPLHF
j_gene: TRBJ1-1; v_gene: TRBV28; abundance: .; len: 13; d_gene: .; CDR3nt: TGTGCCAGCAGTTTAATTGGGGAGCCAAGAACTTTCTTT; CDR3aa: CASSLIGEPRTFF
j_gene: TRBJ1-2; v_gene: TRBV24-1; abundance: .; len: 15; d_gene: TRBD1; CDR3nt: TGTGCCACCAGTGACCCTGGACAGGGAGGCTATGGCTACACCTTC; CDR3aa: CATSDPGQGGYGYTF
j_gene: TRBJ1-3; v_gene: TRBV5-1; abundance: .; len: 17; d_gene: TRBD1; CDR3nt: TGCGCCAGCAGCATGCAACCTACAGGGGGAACTGGAAACACCATATATTTT; CDR3aa: CASSMQPTGGTGNTIYF
j_gene: TRBJ1-1; v_gene: TRBV18; abundance: .; len: 16; d_gene: .; CDR3nt: TGTGCCAGCTCACCCTCCTTAAAACATGCGGACACTGAAGCTTTCTTT; CDR3aa: CASSPSLKHADTEAFF
j_gene: TRBJ2-3; v_gene: TRBV3-1/TRBV3-2; abundance: .; len: 21; d_gene: TRBD2; CDR3nt: TGTGCCAGCAGCCAAGATCGGTTGGGACTAGCGGGGGCCATATCCACAGATACGCAGTATTTT; CDR3aa: CASSQDRLGLAGAISTDTQYF
j_gene: TRBJ2-6; v_gene: TRBV5-1; abundance: .; len: 16; d_gene: TRBD1; CDR3nt: TGCGCCAGCTTAGAGGGGGCCCAATCTGGGGCCAACGTCCTGACTTTC; CDR3aa: CASLEGAQSGANVLTF
j_gene: TRBJ2-4; v_gene: TRBV9; abundance: .; len: 12; d_gene: TRBD1; CDR3nt: TGTGCCAGCAGCCTCCGGACAGGCCACCAGTACTTC; CDR3aa: CASSLRTGHQYF
j_gene: TRBJ1-2; v_gene: TRBV6-5; abundance: once; len: 14; d_gene: .; CDR3nt: TGTGCCAGCATGGTACAGGCCACGCTCTATGGCTACACCTTC; CDR3aa: CASMVQATLYGYTF
j_gene: TRBJ1-3; v_gene: TRBV19; abundance: .; len: 17; d_gene: TRBD1; CDR3nt: TGTGCCAGCAAACAAACCGGACAGGCTAATAGTGGAAACACCATATATTTT; CDR3aa: CASKQTGQANSGNTIYF
j_gene: TRBJ1-2; v_gene: TRBV3-1/TRBV3-2; abundance: .; len: 15; d_gene: .; CDR3nt: TGTGCCAGCAGTGTTAATACACAGGGTGTCCCCGGCTACACCTTC; CDR3aa: CASSVNTQGVPGYTF
j_gene: TRBJ2-5; v_gene: TRBV19; abundance: .; len: 16; d_gene: TRBD1; CDR3nt: TGTGCCAGTAGTAAGTGGACAGGAGGTGGGCAAGAGACCCAGTACTTC; CDR3aa: CASSKWTGGGQETQYF
j_gene: TRBJ1-2; v_gene: TRBV5-4; abundance: .; len: 14; d_gene: TRBD1; CDR3nt: TGTGCCAGCAGCTTACAGGGGGCGGACTATGGCTACACCTTC; CDR3aa: CASSLQGADYGYTF
j_gene: TRBJ1-5; v_gene: TRBV19; abundance: .; len: 18; d_gene: TRBD1; CDR3nt: TGTGCCAGTAGTATACTCGCCTTGGGGCAGGGGGGACATCAGCCCCAGCATTTT; CDR3aa: CASSILALGQGGHQPQHF
j_gene: TRBJ1-2; v_gene: TRBV28; abundance: .; len: 16; d_gene: .; CDR3nt: TGTGCCAGCAGTTTATGGTCCGGGTACTCAAACTATGGCTACACCTTC; CDR3aa: CASSLWSGYSNYGYTF
j_gene: TRBJ1-1; v_gene: TRBV4-1; abundance: .; len: 15; d_gene: .; CDR3nt: TGCGCCAGCAGCCAAGATCTAGGAGTACAAACTGAAGCTTTCTTT; CDR3aa: CASSQDLGVQTEAFF
j_gene: TRBJ2-5; v_gene: TRBV19; abundance: .; len: 15; d_gene: TRBD2; CDR3nt: TGTGCCAGTAGTATGGCGGGGGGGCCGAGGGAGACCCAGTACTTC; CDR3aa: CASSMAGGPRETQYF
j_gene: TRBJ1-1; v_gene: TRBV19; abundance: .; len: 11; d_gene: .; CDR3nt: TGTGCCAGTATTCAGAACACTGAAGCTTTCTTT; CDR3aa: CASIQNTEAFF
j_gene: TRBJ1-5; v_gene: TRBV6-5; abundance: .; len: 13; d_gene: .; CDR3nt: TGTGCCAGCCGGGTAGAAAGTTCTCAGCCCCAGCATTTT; CDR3aa: CASRVESSQPQHF
j_gene: TRBJ1-5; v_gene: TRBV30; abundance: few; len: 13; d_gene: .; CDR3nt: TGTGCCTGGAACGTAGTTAGCAATCAGCCCCAGCATTTT; CDR3aa: CAWNVVSNQPQHF